The next 20 T cell receptor beta chains were all read from a single sample in a study of T cell responses to AZD1222 COVID-19 vaccine. TCRdb's table, derived via immunoSEQ multiplex PCR, lists solely in-frame clones and lacks some. This table has about 110,000 clones, roughly 87% appearing once. Sequences were derived from peripheral blood, sampled 28 days after the second AZD1222 dose. The origin of the receptors is an adult who received the AZD1222 COVID-19 vaccine.

The gene calls are TRBV29-1 and TRBJ1-1; 10 nucleotides line up with TRBD1. Germline loops: CDR1 SQVTM, CDR2 ANQGSEA. V shed 7 bases, J shed 1 base, and the junction held 0 bases outside the gene matches. This CDR3 region has 12 residues. CDR3 in amino acids: CSGTGGNTEAFF. CDR3 nucleotide sequence: TGCAGCGGGACAGGGGGGAACACTGAAGCTTTCTTT.

The genes are TRBV6-4 and TRBJ2-3; 7 bases match TRBD2. The V gene's germline CDR1 is MRHNA and CDR2 SNTAGT. CDR3 size: 14 residues. V shed 4 bases and J 2 bases; nucleotides not matched to a gene: 3. This chain's CDR3 is CASSVGGFTDTQYF. CDR3 nucleotide sequence: TGTGCCAGCAGTGTCGGGGGGTTCACAGATACGCAGTATTTT.

The chain links TRBV7-3 to TRBJ2-3, with 9 bases identical to TRBD2. Trimming cost V 6 bases and J 3 bases; bases outside gene matches: 7. The CDR3 has 15 amino acids. Per germline, CDR1 SGHTA and CDR2 FQGTGA. DNA for the CDR3: TGTGCCAGCAGGCGGGGGGGCCTGGGGACAGATACGCAGTATTTT. This translates into CASRRGGLGTDTQYF.

This chain links TRBV7-9 with TRBJ1-1, with 7 bases that match TRBD1. CDR1 and CDR2 (germline): SEHNR, FQNEAQ (reference sequence). CDR3 size: 12 residues. V was pared by 5 bases and J by 11 bases, with 8 bases of the junction left unmatched. CDR3 sequence (DNA): TGTGCCAGCAGCCTCACAGGGGTAGGCGCTTTCTTT. Translating it yields CASSLTGVGAFF.

This clone was detected once. This chain uses TRBV6-5 with TRBJ1-2; 7 bases are a match to TRBD1. The CDR3 has 15 residues. CDR1 MNHEY and CDR2 SVGAGI come from the germline V gene. The ends lost 2 bases at V and 4 bases at J; junction bases unmatched: 7. CDR3 bases: TGTGCCAGCAGTTACGGGGGACAGACTACCTATGGCTACACCTTC. Its protein product is CASSYGGQTTYGYTF.

By share, this clone counts as medium-sized. The chain carries TRBV6-5 and TRBJ2-3, with 7 bases lining up with TRBD2. Germline CDR1 MNHEY, CDR2 SVGAGI. The CDR3 runs 16 residues. The ends lost 0 bases at V and 1 base at J; junction bases unmatched: 4. CDR3 region: CASSYSALAGTDTQYF. The CDR3, as DNA: TGTGCCAGCAGTTACTCGGCGCTAGCGGGCACAGATACGCAGTATTTT.

The rearrangement links TRBV30 to TRBJ2-7, with 8 bases aligning to TRBD2. V dropped 2 bases and J dropped 2; count of bases not matched to a gene: 2. Germline CDR1 GTSNPN, CDR2 SVGIG (reference sequence). The CDR3 spans 13 residues. The CDR3, as DNA: TGTGCCTGGAGTCGGGGGGGGCCCTACGAGCAGTACTTC. The encoded protein is CAWSRGGPYEQYF.

This clone was seen just once. V gene TRBV11-2 combines with J gene TRBJ2-2; D is ambiguous. Germline V gene data show CDR1 as SGHAT and CDR2 as FQNNGV. The CDR3 extends over 13 amino acids. Trimming took 1 base from V and 0 from J, leaving 0 bases between them. The CDR3 region has the DNA TGTGCCAGCAGCTTAGCGAACACCGGGGAGCTGTTTTTT. Translated, it gives CASSLANTGELFF.

The chain has TRBV20-1 and TRBJ2-2; no firm D call. CDR1 and CDR2 (germline): DFQATT, SNEGSKA (reference sequence). The ends were cut back, 3 bases at V and 4 bases at J, with 6 bases in the middle. The CDR3 loop spans 12 amino acids. DNA of the CDR3: TGCAGTGCTAGTCGGCCCACCGGGGAGCTGTTTTTT. Its translation: CSASRPTGELFF.

This chain joins TRBV18 and TRBJ2-7; D is undetermined. The CDR3 runs to 13 residues. The germline gives CDR1 KGHSH, CDR2 LQKENI. Trimming stripped 3 bases from V and 3 bases from J, with 9 bases between. The CDR3 is CASSPARIYEQYF. The CDR3 bases are TGTGCCAGCTCACCGGCCAGGATCTACGAGCAGTACTTC.

This chain uses TRBV6-5 with TRBJ1-2, with no clear D. Deletions cut 0 bases from V and 0 bases from J, with 2 bases between. Germline V lookup: CDR1 MNHEY, CDR2 SVGAGI. CDR3 length: 13 residues. This chain's CDR3 is CASSYSPNYGYTF. DNA for the CDR3: TGTGCCAGCAGTTACTCACCTAACTATGGCTACACCTTC.

The chain couples TRBV2 to TRBJ1-2; 7 positions match TRBD1. With V trimmed by 6 bases and J by 0 bases, 4 bases remained unmatched. CDR3 length: 14 amino acids. Germline loops: CDR1 SNHLY, CDR2 FYNNEI. CDR3 protein: CASRLTGSNYGYTF. The CDR3 region has the DNA TGTGCCAGCAGATTGACAGGGTCTAACTATGGCTACACCTTC. Complete variable domain (other parts from reference TRBV2 and TRBJ1-2): EPEVTQTPSHQVTQMGQEVILRCVPISNHLYFYWYRQILGQKVEFLVSFYNNEISEKSEIFDDQFSVERPDGSNFTLKIRSTKLEDSAMYFCASRLTGSNYGYTFGSGTRLTVV.

V and J are TRBV24-1 and TRBJ1-5, with 7 nucleotides matching TRBD1. J lost 4 bases, V lost 4 bases, and 3 bases had no gene match. CDR1 is KGHDR, CDR2 SFDVKD, per germline. This CDR3 spans 14 amino acids. Here the CDR3 reads CATSDRQGNQPQHF. The CDR3 nucleotides read TGTGCCACCAGTGACAGACAGGGAAATCAGCCCCAGCATTTT.

The chain has TRBV12-3 or TRBV12-4 and TRBJ2-6, with 7 bases matching TRBD1. J lost 8 bases, V lost 6 bases, and 4 bases had no gene match. The CDR3 is 13 residues long. The CDR3 spells CASRPGQSNVLTF. As DNA, the CDR3 is TGTGCCAGCAGACCGGGACAGTCCAACGTCCTGACTTTC.

The chain has TRBV5-5 and TRBJ1-1, with unresolved D. CDR3 size: 13 residues. V lost 4 bases and J 0 bases, leaving 7 bases between the germline ends. The germline gives CDR1 SGHKS, CDR2 YYEKEE (reference sequence). This CDR3 reads CASSRTLNTEAFF. The CDR3 DNA sequence: TGTGCCAGCAGCAGGACGTTGAACACTGAAGCTTTCTTT.

J is TRBJ1-6 and V is TRBV6-5; D remains unclear. The CDR3 sequence is 14 residues long. The V and J ends lost 2 bases and 5 bases respectively, with 7 bases between them. In germline, CDR1 is MNHEY, CDR2 SVGAGI. CDR3 residues: CASSYGRHNSPLHF. The CDR3 bases are TGTGCCAGCAGTTACGGCAGGCATAATTCACCCCTCCACTTT.

Here the CDR3 reads CASSPGLAVYEQYF. In nucleotides, the CDR3 is TGTGCCAGCAGCCCAGGACTAGCGGTCTACGAGCAGTACTTC. J is TRBJ2-7 and V is TRBV7-2, with 10 bases matching TRBD2. The CDR3 has 14 residues. The ends lost 5 bases at V and 3 bases at J; junction bases unmatched: 4. From germline, CDR1 is SGHTA and CDR2 FQGNSA.

This clone was counted once. J is TRBJ2-7 and V is TRBV28, with 7 nucleotides matching TRBD2. Per germline, CDR1 MDHEN and CDR2 SYDVKM. V was pared by 5 bases and J by 0 bases, with 10 bases of the junction left unmatched. This CDR3 spans 16 amino acids. CDR3 residues: CASSAPGEGTSYEQYF. DNA for the CDR3: TGTGCCAGCAGTGCACCCGGGGAGGGGACCTCCTACGAGCAGTACTTC.

The J gene is TRBJ1-5, the V gene TRBV7-2, with 7 bases lining up with TRBD1. CDR1 and CDR2 from the germline V gene are SGHTA and FQGNSA. This CDR3 is 14 amino acids long. V lost 5 bases and J lost 4; bases outside the gene matches: 5. CDR3 coding DNA: TGTGCCAGCAGCCAGGGACAGCAGAATCAGCCCCAGCATTTT. Its translation: CASSQGQQNQPQHF. The entire variable domain, with the rest obtained from reference TRBV7-2 and TRBJ1-5, is as follows: GAGVSQSPSNKVTEKGKDVELRCDPISGHTALYWYRQSLGQGLEFLIYFQGNSAPDKSGLPSDRFSAERTGGSVSTLTIQRTQQEDSAVYLCASSQGQQNQPQHFGDGTRLSIL.

This chain uses TRBV11-1 with TRBJ1-2; 11 nucleotides align to TRBD1. V lost 5 bases and J lost 3; bases outside the gene matches: 5. Germline CDR1 SGHAT, CDR2 FQDESV (reference sequence). The CDR3 is 15 residues long. The CDR3 loop is CASSRTGGLDYGYTF. The CDR3 DNA sequence: TGTGCCAGCAGCCGGACAGGGGGCCTGGACTATGGCTACACCTTC.